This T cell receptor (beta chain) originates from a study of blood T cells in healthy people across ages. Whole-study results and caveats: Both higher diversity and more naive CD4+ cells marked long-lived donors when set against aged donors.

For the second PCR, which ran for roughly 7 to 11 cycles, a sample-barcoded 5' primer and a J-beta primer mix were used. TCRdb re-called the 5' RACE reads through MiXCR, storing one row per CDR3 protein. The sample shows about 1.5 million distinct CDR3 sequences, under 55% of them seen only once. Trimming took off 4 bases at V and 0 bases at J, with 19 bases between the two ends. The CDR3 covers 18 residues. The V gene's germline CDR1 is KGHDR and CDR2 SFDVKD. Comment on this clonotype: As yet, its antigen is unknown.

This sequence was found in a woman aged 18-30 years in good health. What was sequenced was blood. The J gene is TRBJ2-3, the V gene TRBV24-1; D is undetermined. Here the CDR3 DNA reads TGTGCCACCAGTGACTCTCTGGGGTTGGGCTCTAGCACAGATACGCAGTATTTT. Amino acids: CATSDSLGLGSSTDTQYF.